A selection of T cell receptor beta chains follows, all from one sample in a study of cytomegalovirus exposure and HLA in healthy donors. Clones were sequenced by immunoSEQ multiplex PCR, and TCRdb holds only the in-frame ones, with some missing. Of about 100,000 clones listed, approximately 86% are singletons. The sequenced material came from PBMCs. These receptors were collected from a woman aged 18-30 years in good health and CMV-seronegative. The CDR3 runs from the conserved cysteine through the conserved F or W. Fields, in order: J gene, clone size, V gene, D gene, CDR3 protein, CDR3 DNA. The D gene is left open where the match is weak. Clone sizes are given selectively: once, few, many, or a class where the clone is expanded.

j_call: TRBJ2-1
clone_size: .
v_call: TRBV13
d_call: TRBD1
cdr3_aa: CASRHGTGGPNEQFF
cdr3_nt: TGTGCCAGCAGGCACGGGACAGGGGGCCCCAATGAGCAGTTCTTC

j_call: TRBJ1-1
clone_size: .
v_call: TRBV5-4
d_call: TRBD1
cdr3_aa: CASSLQGSHTEAFF
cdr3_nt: TGTGCCAGCAGCCTACAGGGGTCGCACACTGAAGCTTTCTTT

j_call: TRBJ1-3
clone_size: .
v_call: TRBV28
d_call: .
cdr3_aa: CASSPDPQDSGNTIYF
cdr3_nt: TGTGCCAGCAGTCCCGATCCACAGGACTCTGGAAACACCATATATTTT

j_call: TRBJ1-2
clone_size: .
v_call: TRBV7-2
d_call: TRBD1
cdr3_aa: CASSLATGGHYGYTF
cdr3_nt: TGTGCCAGCAGCTTAGCGACAGGGGGCCACTATGGCTACACCTTC

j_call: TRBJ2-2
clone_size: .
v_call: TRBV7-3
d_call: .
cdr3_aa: CASSSGAGELFF
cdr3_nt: TGTGCCAGCAGCTCAGGGGCCGGGGAGCTGTTTTTT

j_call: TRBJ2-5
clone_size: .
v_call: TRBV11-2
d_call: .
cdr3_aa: CASSLAGRLETQYF
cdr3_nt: TGTGCCAGCAGCTTAGCGGGGAGGTTAGAGACCCAGTACTTC

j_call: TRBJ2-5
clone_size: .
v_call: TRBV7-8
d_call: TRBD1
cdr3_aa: CASSLRDRVDQETQYF
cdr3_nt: TGTGCCAGCAGCCTCCGGGACAGAGTCGACCAAGAGACCCAGTACTTC

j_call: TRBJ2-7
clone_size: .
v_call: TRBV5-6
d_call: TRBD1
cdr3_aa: CASSLGTGIEQYF
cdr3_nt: TGTGCCAGCAGTCTAGGGACAGGGATCGAGCAGTACTTC

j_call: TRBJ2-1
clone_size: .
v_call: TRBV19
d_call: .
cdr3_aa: CASSPGTSYNEQFF
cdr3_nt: TGTGCCAGTAGTCCTGGCACCTCCTACAATGAGCAGTTCTTC

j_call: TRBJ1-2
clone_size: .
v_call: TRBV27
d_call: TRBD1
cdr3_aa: CASRLGTGAGYTF
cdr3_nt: TGTGCCAGCAGACTCGGGACAGGGGCCGGCTACACCTTC

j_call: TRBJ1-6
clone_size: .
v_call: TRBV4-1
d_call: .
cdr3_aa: CASSQAGGQFSSPLHF
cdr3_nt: TGCGCCAGCAGCCAAGCGGGCGGGCAATTTTCTTCACCCCTCCACTTT

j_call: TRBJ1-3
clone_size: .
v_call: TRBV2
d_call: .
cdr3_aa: CASSPGNTIYF
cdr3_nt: TGTGCCAGCAGCCCCGGGAACACCATATATTTT

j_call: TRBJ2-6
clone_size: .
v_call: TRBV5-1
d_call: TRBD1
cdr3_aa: CASSFIGTGPSGANVLTF
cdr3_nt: TGCGCCAGCAGCTTTATAGGGACAGGGCCCTCTGGGGCCAACGTCCTGACTTTC

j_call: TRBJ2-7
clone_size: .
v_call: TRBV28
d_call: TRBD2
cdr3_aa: CASSALGLAGREQYF
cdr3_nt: TGTGCCAGCAGTGCATTGGGACTAGCGGGTAGGGAGCAGTACTTC

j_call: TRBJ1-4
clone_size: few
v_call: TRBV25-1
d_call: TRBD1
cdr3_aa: CASSANPGNEDRGEKLFF
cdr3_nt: TGTGCCAGCAGTGCTAACCCAGGGAATGAGGACAGGGGAGAAAAACTGTTTTTT

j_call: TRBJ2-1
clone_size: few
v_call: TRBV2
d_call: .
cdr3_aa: CASRESSYNEQFF
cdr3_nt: TGTGCCAGCAGAGAGAGCTCCTACAATGAGCAGTTCTTC

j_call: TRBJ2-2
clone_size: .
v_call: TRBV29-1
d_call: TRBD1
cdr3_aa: CSAYTGGSAGELFF
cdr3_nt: TGCAGCGCCTATACAGGGGGCAGCGCCGGGGAGCTGTTTTTT

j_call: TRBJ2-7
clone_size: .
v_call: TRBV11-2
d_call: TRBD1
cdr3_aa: CASSPIQRTGSSYEQYF
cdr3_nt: TGTGCCAGCAGCCCCATACAAAGGACAGGGAGCTCCTACGAGCAGTACTTC

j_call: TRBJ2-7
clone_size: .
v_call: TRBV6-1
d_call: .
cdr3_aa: CASSSLDRHEQYF
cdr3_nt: TGTGCCAGCAGTTCCCTAGACAGGCACGAGCAGTACTTC

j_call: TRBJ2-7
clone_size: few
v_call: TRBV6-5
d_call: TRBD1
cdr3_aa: CASLGAGTGGLEQYF
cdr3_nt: TGTGCCAGCCTAGGGGCGGGGACAGGGGGTCTCGAGCAGTACTTC

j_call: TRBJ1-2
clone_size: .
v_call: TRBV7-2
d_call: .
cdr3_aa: CASSLLADGYTF
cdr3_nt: TGTGCCAGCAGCTTATTGGCGGATGGCTACACCTTC

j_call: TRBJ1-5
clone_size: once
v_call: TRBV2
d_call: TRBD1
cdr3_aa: CASSPGQGATQPQHF
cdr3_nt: TGTGCCAGCAGTCCCGGACAGGGGGCAACGCAGCCCCAGCATTTT

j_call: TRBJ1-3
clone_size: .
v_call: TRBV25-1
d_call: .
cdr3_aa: CASTATGLSGNTIYF
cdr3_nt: TGTGCCAGCACCGCGACAGGCCTATCTGGAAACACCATATATTTT

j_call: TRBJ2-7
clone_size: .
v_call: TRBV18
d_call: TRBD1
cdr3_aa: CASSPPGQGSEQYF
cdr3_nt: TGTGCCAGCTCACCCCCGGGACAGGGAAGCGAGCAGTACTTC

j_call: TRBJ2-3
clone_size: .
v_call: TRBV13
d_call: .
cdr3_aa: CASSFRADTQYF
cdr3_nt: TGTGCCAGCAGCTTCAGGGCAGATACGCAGTATTTT

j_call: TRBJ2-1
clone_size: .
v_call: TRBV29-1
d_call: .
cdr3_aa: CSVSGLGTVNNEQFF
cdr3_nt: TGCAGCGTTTCGGGACTGGGGACCGTAAACAATGAGCAGTTCTTC

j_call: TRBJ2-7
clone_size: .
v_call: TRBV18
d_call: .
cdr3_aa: CASSLGLSQGEQYF
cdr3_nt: TGTGCCAGCTCACTGGGACTCTCCCAAGGGGAGCAGTACTTC

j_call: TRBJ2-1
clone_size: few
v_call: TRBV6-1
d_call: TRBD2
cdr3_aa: CASQGLVSYNEQFF
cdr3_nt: TGTGCCAGCCAGGGACTAGTTTCCTACAATGAGCAGTTCTTC

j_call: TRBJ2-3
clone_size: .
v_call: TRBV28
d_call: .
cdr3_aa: CAGSRTDTQYF
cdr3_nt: TGTGCCGGGAGCCGCACAGATACGCAGTATTTT

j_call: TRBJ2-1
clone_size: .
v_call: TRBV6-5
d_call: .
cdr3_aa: CASSLQVGTYNEQFF
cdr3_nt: TGTGCCAGCAGTTTGCAGGTTGGAACCTACAATGAGCAGTTCTTC

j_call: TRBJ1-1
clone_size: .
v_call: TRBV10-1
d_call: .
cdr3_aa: CASSAFGGTEAFF
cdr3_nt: TGCGCCAGCAGTGCCTTCGGGGGCACTGAAGCTTTCTTT

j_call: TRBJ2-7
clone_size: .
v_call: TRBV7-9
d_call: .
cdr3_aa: CASRPNDGDEQYF
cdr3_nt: TGTGCCAGCAGGCCGAACGACGGGGACGAGCAGTACTTC

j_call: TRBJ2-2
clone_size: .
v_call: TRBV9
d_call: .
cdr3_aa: CASSSKWGGDTGELFF
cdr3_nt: TGTGCCAGCAGCTCCAAGTGGGGGGGCGACACCGGGGAGCTGTTTTTT

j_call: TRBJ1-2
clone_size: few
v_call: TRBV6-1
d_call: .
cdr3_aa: CASTRRGRETYGYTF
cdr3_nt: TGTGCCAGCACCCGACGCGGTCGGGAAACATATGGCTACACCTTC

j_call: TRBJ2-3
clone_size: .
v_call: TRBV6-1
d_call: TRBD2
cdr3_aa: CASSGTSGGADTQYF
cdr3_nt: TGTGCCAGCAGTGGGACTAGCGGGGGGGCGGATACGCAGTATTTT

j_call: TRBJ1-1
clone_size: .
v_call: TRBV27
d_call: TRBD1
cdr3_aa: CASSLQGGEAFF
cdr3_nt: TGTGCCAGCAGCCTACAGGGGGGTGAAGCTTTCTTT

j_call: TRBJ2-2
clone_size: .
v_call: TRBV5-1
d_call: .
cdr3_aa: CASSPAGTTNTGELFF
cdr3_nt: TGCGCCAGCAGCCCCGCCGGGACAACGAACACCGGGGAGCTGTTTTTT

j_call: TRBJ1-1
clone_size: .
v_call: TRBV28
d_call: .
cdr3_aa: CASSFSLNTEAFF
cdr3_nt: TGTGCCAGCAGTTTTTCATTGAACACTGAAGCTTTCTTT

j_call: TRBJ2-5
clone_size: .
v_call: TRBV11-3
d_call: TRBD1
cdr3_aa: CASSSGTGEETQYF
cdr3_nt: TGTGCCAGCAGCTCCGGGACAGGGGAAGAGACCCAGTACTTC

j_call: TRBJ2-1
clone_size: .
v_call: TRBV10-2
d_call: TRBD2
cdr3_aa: CASRSGVGNEQFF
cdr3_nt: TGCGCCAGCAGAAGCGGGGTGGGCAATGAGCAGTTCTTC

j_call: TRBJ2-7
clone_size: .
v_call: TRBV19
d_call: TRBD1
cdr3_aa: CASSIWTGGMGEQYF
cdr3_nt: TGTGCCAGTAGTATCTGGACAGGGGGGATGGGCGAGCAGTACTTC

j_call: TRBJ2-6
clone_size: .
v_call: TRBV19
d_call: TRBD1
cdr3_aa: CASSRAAQGAGANVLTF
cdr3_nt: TGTGCCAGTAGTAGGGCCGCGCAGGGGGCTGGGGCCAACGTCCTGACTTTC

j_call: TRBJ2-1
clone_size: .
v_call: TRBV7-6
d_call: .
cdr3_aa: CASNYKVQPPNNEQFF
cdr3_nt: TGTGCCAGCAACTATAAGGTCCAGCCCCCAAACAATGAGCAGTTCTTC

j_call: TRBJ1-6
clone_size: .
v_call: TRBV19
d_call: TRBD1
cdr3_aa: CASSTGTGVNSPLHF
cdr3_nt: TGTGCCAGTAGTACCGGGACAGGGGTTAATTCACCCCTCCACTTT

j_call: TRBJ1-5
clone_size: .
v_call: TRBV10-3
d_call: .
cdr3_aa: CAISESGDQPQHF
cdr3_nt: TGTGCCATCAGTGAGTCAGGGGATCAGCCCCAGCATTTT

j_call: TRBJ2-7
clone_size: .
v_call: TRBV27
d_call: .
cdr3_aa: CASSLWEGETYEQYF
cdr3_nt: TGTGCCAGCAGTTTATGGGAGGGGGAAACCTACGAGCAGTACTTC